The clone carrying this T cell receptor (beta chain) was found once. What it binds is unknown. This specimen comes from a study of OX40 agonist ivuxolimab in advanced cancers. About the research overall: The dose of intravenous ivuxolimab that patients received every 2 weeks ranged from 0.01 to 10 mg/kg. Allowance was made for prior anti-PD-1, anti-PD-L1 or anti-CTLA-4 therapy, and approximately 41% had some.

Repertoires were generated with immunoSEQ multiplex PCR, while TCRdb's copy carries only in-frame clones and drops some. The sample includes around 60,000 clones, about 90% of them seen just once. Study-wide findings and caveats: The study found that CD8+ T cells averaged more expanded clones than CD4+.

Trimming left V 5 bases short and J 3 bases short, with 18 bases between. This CDR3 is built from 16 residues. Germline V gene sequence: CDR1 MNHEY, CDR2 SMNVEV (reference sequence). Sample: CD4+ or CD8+ T cells sorted from blood, taken in a trial of the OX40 agonist ivuxolimab. This TCR derives from an adult with an advanced solid tumor such as melanoma, head and neck, liver or kidney cancer. The rearrangement joins TRBV27 to TRBJ2-3; tentatively, D is TRBD1 (6 bases). CDR3 nucleotide sequence: TGTGCCAGCAGTCCCAGACAGGTACCGGGGACAGATACGCAGTATTTT. This codes for CASSPRQVPGTDTQYF.